This TCR beta chain was sequenced in a study of T cell responses to AZD1222 COVID-19 vaccine. Profiling relied on immunoSEQ multiplex PCR, and the TCRdb table lists in-frame clones only, not all of them. The table has 200,000 to 300,000 clones, approximately 93% seen once. V dropped 7 bases and J dropped 7 bases, with 16 bases sitting between them. Germline V gene data show CDR1 as SGHRS and CDR2 as YFSETQ. The CDR3 loop spans 13 amino acids. Source: peripheral blood, taken on day 0 of AZD1222 vaccination. The sequence was obtained from an adult in good health. The chain has TRBV5-1 and TRBJ2-3, with a tentative D call TRBD2 (7 bases). CDR3 sequence (DNA): TGCGCCAGCTCCACGGGGGGCTTGAATACGCAGTATTTT. Protein product: CASSTGGLNTQYF. The whole variable domain, remainder taken from reference TRBV5-1 and TRBJ2-3, is KAGVTQTPRYLIKTRGQQVTLSCSPISGHRSVSWYQQTPGQGLQFLFEYFSETQRNKGNFPGRFSGRQFSNSRSEMNVSTLELGDSALYLCASSTGGLNTQYFGPGTRLTVL.